The sequence of this T cell receptor (beta chain) was determined in a study of low-dose radiotherapy and immunotherapy resistance in tumors. The CDR3 runs to 15 residues. Germline-derived CDR1 and CDR2 are MGHRA and YSYEKL. Trimming pared 1 base from V and 3 bases from J, leaving 13 bases between. Gene-specific TRAV and TRBV primers were used for first-strand cDNA, covering alpha and beta chains. Both a constant-region primer and a V-primer adapter served to amplify TCRs across approximately 19 PCR cycles. TCRdb reanalysed the reads using MiXCR and keeps one entry per CDR3 protein. The table records roughly 54,000 distinct CDR3 sequences, approximately 25% of them present only once. This clonotype was detected many times. Specified time point: before trial treatment.

The sequencing here drew on PBMCs, taken before treatment. This chain links TRBV4-1 with TRBJ2-7; perhaps TRBD1 as D (6 bases). This TCR derives from a male donor with prostate cancer. This chain's CDR3 is CASSQGTGIDYEQYF. In nucleotides, the CDR3 is TGCGCCAGCAGCCAAGGAACAGGGATAGACTACGAGCAGTACTTC.